This T cell receptor beta chain comes out of a study of T-cell memory formation after mild COVID-19 (dated by TCRdb to 2020 to 2023). Describing the broader study: TCR sequence clusters from the two donors were found to be largely donor specific. Two young, previously healthy adult volunteers made up the cohort, one male and one female. In a couple of donors, T-cell clones that expanded and contracted after mild COVID-19 were tracked by sequencing TCRalpha and TCRbeta repertoires over time.

This clonotype has more than one count but fewer than ten. What this receptor recognizes is not known. Base qualities were left out, and no much larger clone turns up one base away. Beyond this particular receptor, the publication reports: Whether the second-wave clones peaking on day 37 were SARS-CoV-2 specific was not confirmed. Contracting CD4+ clones were found mainly in CM and EM memory subsets, while CD8+ clones were enriched in EMRA. Only two mild cases were covered in the study, and larger cohorts including severe cases with pre-infection samples were considered necessary. Some responding clones were detected in pre-infection memory, suggesting pre-existing cross-reactive memory T cells joined the SARS-CoV-2 response. Clones contracting from day 15 to 85 had balanced CD4/CD8 phenotypes, while a second wave expanding from day 15 to 37 was biased towards CD4+.

PBMCs were isolated by Ficoll-Paque density gradient centrifugation. Instrument on record: Illumina NovaSeq 6000. TCRalpha and TCRbeta cDNA libraries were constructed by 5'RACE with constant-segment primers, with sample barcodes and unique molecular identifiers being introduced. RNA was extracted from every sample with Trizol reagent. Library amplification was performed in two PCR steps, and a second sample barcode and Illumina TruSeq adapters were introduced in the second step. The libraries were sequenced on an Illumina NovaSeq using 2 x 150 bp paired-end reads. The authors processed their data as follows. The reads were demultiplexed and collapsed into UMI-guided consensus sequences using migec v1.2.7. Using mixcr v2.1.11, the UMI consensuses were aligned to TRA and TRB V and J templates and assembled into clonotypes. Clonotypes were classified as expanded or contracted when called significant by both edgeR and NoisET, with noise models trained on biological replicates. For edgeR calls, the thresholds were a false discovery rate-adjusted p below 0.01 and a log2 fold-change of 1. As an exploratory analysis of dynamics, max-normalized trajectories of the 1000 most abundant clonotypes were examined by PCA with hierarchical clustering. Separately sequenced CD4+ and CD8+ repertoires were used to assign the CD4 or CD8 phenotype of responding clones. TCRdb cleaned the public reads at Q25 with fastp, built clones with MiXCR and kept in-frame beta chains. When rows share a CDR3 protein, they turn into one entry using the most common DNA and genes. TCRdb's processing, not the study's, gives the V and J calls here. The sample table holds around 110,000 distinct CDR3 sequences, of which approximately 15% were seen once. 39% of the sample lies in the top ten.

Sequencing used PBMCs or a T cell subset sorted from them (not recorded which). The source is a man younger than 30 who had mild COVID-19 (a few samples of this study predate the infection). The sample titles of this study are shuffled in the database, so cell type and time point are left out; the donor was told from shared clones.

The nucleotides read TGCGCCAGCAGCCAAGAAGAGGCGGGGGGCTACGAGCAGTACTTC. It is translated as CASSQEEAGGYEQYF. The chain was built from TRBV4-3 and TRBJ2-7; a stretch of 8 junction bases matches TRBD2. V lost 0 bases and J lost 3 bases, and the count of bases not matched to a germline gene is 4. The CDR3 sequence holds 15 residues, the cysteine and phenylalanine included. Only the CDR3 portion is preserved as DNA: 45 bases, with reading frame beginning at the first base. The germline V gene encodes CDR1 LGHNA and CDR2 YSLEER.